This is a list of T cell receptor beta chains from one sample in a study of control samples from healthy donors and cancer patients. Libraries were prepared by immunoSEQ multiplex PCR; TCRdb keeps only in-frame clonotypes and omits some of them. Of around 110,000 clones listed, over 90% are singletons. The sequenced sample consisted of blood. The receptors were gathered from a man aged 30-40 years in good health. Each CDR3 is given with its conserved first and last residue. A D gene is named only where the DNA matches it firmly. Rows may omit the clone size; those that give it use once, few, many or a size class.

TRBJ2-5 TRBD2 TRBV11-2 NA TGTGCCAGCAGCTTAGATTCGAGAAGGGGACTAGCGGGGGGGGAGACCCAGTACTTC CASSLDSRRGLAGGETQYF
TRBJ2-5 NA TRBV12-3/TRBV12-4 NA TGTGCCAGCAGTTTAGGCGCTCCCGAGACCCAGTACTTC CASSLGAPETQYF
TRBJ1-4 NA TRBV5-4 NA TGTGCCAGCAGGGGGGATACAGGGATTGCTAATGAAAAACTGTTTTTT CASRGDTGIANEKLFF
TRBJ1-1 NA TRBV28 NA TGTGCCAGCAGCCTCATCGGGGGTGAAGCTTTCTTT CASSLIGGEAFF
TRBJ1-1 NA TRBV12-5 NA TGTGCTAGTGGCGATAGTCTAGAGGGGTCGGCTTTCTTT CASGDSLEGSAFF
TRBJ2-5 TRBD1 TRBV7-9 NA TGTGCCAGCAGCACAATAAATCCGGCAGGGGGTGAAGAGACCCAGTACTTC CASSTINPAGGEETQYF
TRBJ1-4 NA TRBV6-6 NA TGTGCCAGCAGTTACGGGGGTCTTACTAATGAAAAACTGTTTTTT CASSYGGLTNEKLFF
TRBJ1-4 TRBD1 TRBV5-1 NA TGCGCCAGCAGCGAGACAGGGCTAGAGGAAAAACTGTTTTTT CASSETGLEEKLFF
TRBJ1-4 NA TRBV5-1 NA TGCGCCAGCAGCTCCTATCTGGGGAACAGGGAAAAACTGTTTTTT CASSSYLGNREKLFF
TRBJ1-1 NA TRBV6-5 NA TGTGCCAGCAGTTTAACAGGTATTCGGAACACTGAAGCTTTCTTT CASSLTGIRNTEAFF
TRBJ2-2 NA TRBV7-2 NA TGTGCCAGCAGCGCAAGTGTCGGGGAGCTGTTTTTT CASSASVGELFF
TRBJ2-2 TRBD2 TRBV7-2 NA TGTGCCAGCAGCAGTACTAGCGGGGGGGCGGAGCTGTTTTTT CASSSTSGGAELFF
TRBJ2-5 TRBD1 TRBV6-5 NA TGTGCCAGCAGTCCCGACAGGGGGCGAGAGACCCAGTACTTC CASSPDRGRETQYF
TRBJ1-3 NA TRBV19 NA TGTGCCAGTAGTCCCTCTCTGGGACTATGGGGAAACACCATATATTTT CASSPSLGLWGNTIYF
TRBJ1-5 TRBD1 TRBV12-5 NA TGTGCTAGTGGTCTTACAGGGGGCGCGGGTCAGCCCCAGCATTTT CASGLTGGAGQPQHF
TRBJ1-6 NA TRBV19 NA TGTGCCAGTAGTACTCGGGGGATGGATAATTCACCCCTCCACTTT CASSTRGMDNSPLHF
TRBJ1-6 NA TRBV6-5 NA TGTGCCAGCAGCTTCGGAGGGTATAATTCACCCCTCCACTTT CASSFGGYNSPLHF
TRBJ2-7 NA TRBV12-3/TRBV12-4 NA TGTGCCAGCAGACTGGACGGGACTTACGAGCAGTACTTC CASRLDGTYEQYF
TRBJ1-2 NA TRBV6-4 NA TGTGCCAGCAGTGTGGTGCATAGGGGCCTTCTGGGAGTCACCTTC CASSVVHRGLLGVTF
TRBJ1-4 NA TRBV12-3/TRBV12-4 NA TGTGCCAGCAGTTCCCGGGGCAATGAAAAACTGTTTTTT CASSSRGNEKLFF
TRBJ1-1 NA TRBV19 NA TGTGCCAGTAAATTAGGGAGGTACGGAAACACTGAAGCTTTCTTT CASKLGRYGNTEAFF
TRBJ1-1 TRBD1 TRBV7-9 NA TGTGCCAGCAGCTTACAGGGGGACACTGAAGCTTTCTTT CASSLQGDTEAFF
TRBJ2-1 NA TRBV5-1 NA TGCGCCAGCAGCCCTTTGGGGGGGCCCCCCGTGAATGAGCAGTTCTTC CASSPLGGPPVNEQFF
TRBJ1-1 NA TRBV7-2 once TGTGCCAGCAGCTTAGGGTCAGGGAACACTGAAGCTTTCTTT CASSLGSGNTEAFF
TRBJ2-7 TRBD1 TRBV18 once TGTGCCAGCTCACCAAGGACAGGACAGCGTAGCTCCTACGAGCAGTACTTC CASSPRTGQRSSYEQYF
TRBJ2-4 NA TRBV18 NA TGTGCCAGCTCACCAGGGATAGGCTTCACGGGAAACATTCAGTACTTC CASSPGIGFTGNIQYF
TRBJ1-2 NA TRBV5-4 NA TGTGCCAGCAGTCCCGGGACAACCTATGGCTACACCTTC CASSPGTTYGYTF